Below are 27 T cell receptor beta chains sequenced from a single sample in a study of cytomegalovirus exposure and HLA in healthy donors. Primers included in the PCR were 60 Vbeta and 13 Jbeta primers. Sequencing was performed with immunoSEQ multiplex PCR; in TCRdb, only in-frame clones are kept and a portion is missing. The table has 120,000 to 150,000 clones, 60% to 85% seen once. Sequencing was done on a sample of PBMCs. The receptors were gathered from a man between 40 and 49 years old in good health and CMV-seropositive.

The CDR3 sequence is CASSFPPANEKLFF. The CDR3 DNA follows: TGTGCCAGCAGTTTTCCGCCGGCTAATGAAAAACTGTTTTTT. The chain employs TRBV28 and TRBJ1-4; D call uncertain. Germline V lookup: CDR1 MDHEN, CDR2 SYDVKM. CDR3 length: 14 residues. Trimming stripped 3 bases from V and 3 bases from J, with 8 bases between.

The rearrangement joins TRBV9 to TRBJ2-5, with 7 bases aligning to TRBD2. Germline values: CDR1 SGDLS, CDR2 YYNGEE. There are 18 residues in the CDR3. J was trimmed by 5 bases and V by 2 bases; bases with no gene match: 18. The CDR3 loop reads CASSVGVGGRAGGETQYF. For the CDR3, the DNA is TGTGCCAGCAGCGTGGGGGTAGGAGGGAGGGCCGGAGGGGAGACCCAGTACTTC.

The V call is TRBV2, the J call TRBJ2-3; TRBD2 agrees at 7 bases. In germline, CDR1 is SNHLY, CDR2 FYNNEI. V lost 1 base and J lost 6; bases outside the gene matches: 13. The CDR3 is made up of 17 amino acids. This chain's CDR3 is CASSEGGASGGGDTQYF. The CDR3 DNA follows: TGTGCCAGCAGTGAAGGTGGGGCTAGCGGAGGAGGCGATACGCAGTATTTT.

This rearrangement joins TRBV6-6 to TRBJ2-1; 9 bases line up with TRBD1. CDR1 and CDR2 from the germline V gene are MNHNY and SVGAGI (reference sequence). This CDR3 has 15 residues. V lost 4 bases, J lost 7 bases, and 8 bases stayed unmatched. The CDR3 bases are TGTGCCAGCAGTTCCGGGACAGGGATGAGGAATGAGCAGTTCTTC. It codes for CASSSGTGMRNEQFF.

The chain carries TRBV30 and TRBJ2-1; maybe TRBD2 (6 bases). This CDR3 has 14 amino acids. CDR1 and CDR2 (germline): GTSNPN, SVGIG (reference sequence). The V end was cut by 0 bases, the J end by 5 bases, with 11 bases between. CDR3 DNA: TGTGCCTGGAGTGTGGCGGGACCCGACAATGAGCAGTTCTTC. Translated, it gives CAWSVAGPDNEQFF.

V and J are TRBV18 and TRBJ1-2; TRBD1 might be the D (6 bases). This CDR3 is 20 amino acids long. Trimming removed 0 bases from V and 3 bases from J, with 26 bases in between. Germline V lookup: CDR1 KGHSH, CDR2 LQKENI. CDR3 sequence (DNA): TGTGCCAGCTCACCACCGTACTCTCGGGACAAGAGGTTCCCCTACTATGGCTACACCTTC. It encodes CASSPPYSRDKRFPYYGYTF.

The sample holds a few counts of this clone. This chain uses TRBV4-3 with TRBJ2-2, with 7 bases lining up with TRBD2. V was clipped by 6 bases and J by 3 bases; unmatched bases: 7. The germline CDR1 and CDR2 sequences are LGHNA and YSLEER. The CDR3 extends over 15 amino acids. The CDR3 nucleotides are TGCGCCAGCAGACACAGCGGGGTGGACACCGGGGAGCTGTTTTTT. Translated, it gives CASRHSGVDTGELFF.

Regarding this clone: The sample carries other DNA sequences with the same CDR3. The rearrangement links TRBV4-3 to TRBJ2-5; 8 nucleotides match TRBD2. The V and J ends lost 2 bases and 5 bases, in that order; junction bases with no gene match: 7. This CDR3 has 15 residues. Germline loops: CDR1 LGHNA, CDR2 YSLEER. CDR3 bases: TGCGCCAGCAGCCAACAAGGACTAGCAGGGGAGACCCAGTACTTC. It codes for CASSQQGLAGETQYF.

The sample holds a few counts of this clone. V and J are TRBV30 and TRBJ1-3; perhaps TRBD1 as D (6 bases). This CDR3 region has 15 residues. Germline lookup yields CDR1 GTSNPN and CDR2 SVGIG (reference sequence). Trimming cost V 4 bases and J 2 bases, with 15 bases left between them. This chain's CDR3 is CAWNPRGSPGNTIYF. The DNA for the CDR3 is TGTGCCTGGAATCCCAGGGGTTCCCCTGGAAACACCATATATTTT.

This chain uses TRBV11-2 with TRBJ2-3; D is undetermined. This CDR3 has 11 residues. Germline assignment: CDR1 SGHAT and CDR2 FQNNGV. The germline V and J ends were trimmed by 5 bases and 11 bases, with 11 bases remaining between them. The CDR3 DNA follows: TGTGCCAGCAGCCGAAGACACCTGCAGTATTTT. Translating gives CASSRRHLQYF.

In regard to this clone: The junction differs from germline at one of its ends, possibly a read error. This chain joins TRBV7-9 and TRBJ1-1; a possible D gene is TRBD1 (6 bases). The germline gives CDR1 SEHNR, CDR2 FQNEAQ (reference sequence). The CDR3 is 17 amino acids. The DNA of the CDR3 is TGTTCCAGCAGCTTAACTGGGGGCACCTTGATGAACACTGAAGCTTTCTTT. This sequence encodes CSSSLTGGTLMNTEAFF.

The V call is TRBV5-6, the J call TRBJ2-1; 11 nucleotides align to TRBD2. V trimming: 5 bases; J trimming: 0 bases; junction bases outside the gene matches: 13. CDR1 is SGHDT, CDR2 YYEEEE, per germline. The CDR3 runs 19 residues. The CDR3 nucleotides read TGTGCCAGCAGGCCGCCGAGACTAGCGGGACAGAGCTCCTACAATGAGCAGTTCTTC. Translated: CASRPPRLAGQSSYNEQFF.

This chain uses TRBV4-2 with TRBJ2-2; 7 bases fit TRBD1. The CDR3 extends over 20 amino acids. CDR1 and CDR2 (germline): LGHNA, YNFKEQ. Germline trimming cut 0 bases from V and 0 bases from J; bases unmatched to any gene: 13. CDR3 DNA sequence: TGTGCCAGCAGCCAAGACAGACGGGGCCCGGGACAGACGAACACCGGGGAGCTGTTTTTT. This codes for CASSQDRRGPGQTNTGELFF.

The rearrangement uses TRBV14 and TRBJ1-1, with 8 bases aligning to TRBD1. Germline trimming cut 6 bases from V and 0 bases from J; bases unmatched to any gene: 6. CDR1 is SGHDN, CDR2 FVKESK, per germline. The CDR3 covers 15 residues. The CDR3 bases are TGTGCCAGCAGACCCCGGACAGGGCTGAACACTGAAGCTTTCTTT. Its protein product is CASRPRTGLNTEAFF. The full variable domain, completed using reference TRBV14 and TRBJ1-1, is EAGVTQFPSHSVIEKGQTVTLRCDPISGHDNLYWYRRVMGKEIKFLLHFVKESKQDESGMPNNRFLAERTGGTYSTLKVQPAELEDSGVYFCASRPRTGLNTEAFFGQGTRLTVV.

This clone has only one observation. The chain couples TRBV11-2 to TRBJ2-1; D gene unclear. The CDR3 contains 14 residues. The V end was cut by 5 bases, the J end by 1 base, with 9 bases between. Looked up from germline, CDR1 is SGHAT and CDR2 is FQNNGV. CDR3 sequence (DNA): TGTGCCAGCAGCCCCCGGGTTTCCTACAATGAGCAGTTCTTC. This translates into CASSPRVSYNEQFF.

This clone occurred a few times. V is TRBV18 and J is TRBJ1-3, with D possibly TRBD1 on 5 matching bases. From germline, CDR1 is KGHSH and CDR2 LQKENI. The CDR3 totals 15 residues. Trimming removed 3 bases from V and 0 bases from J, with 9 bases in between. The CDR3 loop reads CASSPDQGSGNTIYF. CDR3 DNA: TGTGCCAGCTCACCCGACCAGGGCTCTGGAAACACCATATATTTT.

J is TRBJ2-5 and V is TRBV18, with TRBD1 identical over 7 bases. Germline assignment: CDR1 KGHSH and CDR2 LQKENI. Trimming took 3 bases from V and 1 from J; bases not matched to a gene: 2. CDR3 length: 14 residues. The CDR3 coding sequence is TGTGCCAGCTCACCCAGGGACAGCCAAGAGACCCAGTACTTC. Translating it yields CASSPRDSQETQYF.

The rearrangement joins TRBV6-5 to TRBJ1-2; D gene unclear. Looked up from germline, CDR1 is MNHEY and CDR2 is SVGAGI. The CDR3 is made up of 15 amino acids. V was shortened by 6 bases and J by 8 bases, with 22 bases between the two germline ends. The CDR3 nucleotides read TGTGCCAGCAGGAGCCCCTCATCGGCAGGCTCGGGCTACACCTTC. It codes for CASRSPSSAGSGYTF.

In its sample, this clone was seen a few times. The V gene is TRBV4-2, the J gene TRBJ1-1; D not certain. This CDR3 is built from 14 residues. Germline V gene data show CDR1 as LGHNA and CDR2 as YNFKEQ. V gave up 0 bases and J gave up 7 bases, with 12 bases separating them. CDR3 protein: CASSQDGAGFEAFF. The CDR3 bases are TGTGCCAGCAGCCAAGACGGCGCGGGCTTTGAAGCTTTCTTT.

The V and J genes are TRBV2 and TRBJ1-5, with 9 nucleotides matching TRBD1. V lost 4 bases to trimming and J lost 5 bases; unmatched junction nucleotides: 3. The CDR3 spans 14 residues. Germline loops: CDR1 SNHLY, CDR2 FYNNEI. The DNA for the CDR3 is TGTGCCAGCAGTGCAACAGGGGGCGATCAGCCCCAGCATTTT. Translation gives CASSATGGDQPQHF. Full variable domain (missing parts from reference TRBV2 and TRBJ1-5): EPEVTQTPSHQVTQMGQEVILRCVPISNHLYFYWYRQILGQKVEFLVSFYNNEISEKSEIFDDQFSVERPDGSNFTLKIRSTKLEDSAMYFCASSATGGDQPQHFGDGTRLSIL.

Turning to this clone: No DNA is shown, since the ends of the CDR3 on it are uncertain; the CDR3 is the one TCRdb lists. The chain uses TRBV6-1 and TRBJ1-2. Including both end residues, the CDR3 is 13 amino acids long. Germline values: CDR1 MNHNS, CDR2 SASEGT. The CDR3 loop reads CASILDGVYGYTF.

The chain is built from TRBV7-3 and TRBJ2-5; 12 bases map to TRBD2. Per germline, CDR1 SGHTA and CDR2 FQGTGA. The CDR3 is 18 amino acids. Trimming removed 2 bases from V and 4 bases from J; junction bases left unmatched: 11. CDR3 amino acids: CASSLLGASGREGETQYF. The CDR3 bases are TGTGCCAGCAGCTTACTAGGGGCTAGCGGGAGGGAGGGAGAGACCCAGTACTTC.

About this clone: Other DNA sequences in this sample translate to the same CDR3. This chain uses TRBV28 with TRBJ1-4, with D possibly TRBD1 on 6 matching bases. Germline assignment: CDR1 MDHEN and CDR2 SYDVKM. Deletions cut 5 bases from V and 2 bases from J, with 9 bases between. The CDR3 totals 14 residues. In nucleotides, the CDR3 is TGTGCCAGCAGTCCCGGACAGACTAATGAAAAACTGTTTTTT. Encoded protein: CASSPGQTNEKLFF.

The chain combines TRBV19 with TRBJ2-3, with TRBD2 as a possible D gene (5 bases). The V gene lost 8 bases and the J gene lost 3 bases, with 12 bases spanning the gap. The CDR3 sequence is 13 residues long. CDR1 is LNHDA and CDR2 is SQIVND in the germline V gene (reference sequence). CDR3 in amino acids: CASLDWTTDTQYF. The CDR3 DNA sequence: TGTGCCAGTCTAGATTGGACTACAGATACGCAGTATTTT.

The chain has TRBV19 and TRBJ2-3; D unclear. The length of the CDR3 is 12 residues. V lost 9 bases and J lost 3, with 10 bases in between. In germline, CDR1 is LNHDA, CDR2 SQIVND (reference sequence). The CDR3 DNA reads TGTGCCAGCCGAGCTAGAACAGATACGCAGTATTTT. Translating it yields CASRARTDTQYF.

The V call is TRBV2, the J call TRBJ1-5; 7 nucleotides match TRBD1. With 6 bases clipped from V and 5 bases from J, the junction kept 13 bases outside the gene matches. CDR1 is SNHLY and CDR2 is FYNNEI in the germline V gene. The CDR3 loop spans 16 amino acids. The CDR3 protein is CASSGDRAWHDQPQHF. For the CDR3, the DNA is TGTGCCAGCAGCGGCGACAGGGCGTGGCATGATCAGCCCCAGCATTTT.

This chain joins TRBV15 and TRBJ1-2, with TRBD1 matching 8 bases. The CDR3 has 13 amino acids. Germline V gene sequence: CDR1 LNHNV, CDR2 YYDKDF (reference sequence). V lost 9 bases to trimming and J lost 4 bases; unmatched junction nucleotides: 7. The CDR3 sequence is CATSSGTGYGYTF. CDR3 DNA sequence: TGTGCCACTAGTTCCGGGACAGGCTATGGCTACACCTTC.